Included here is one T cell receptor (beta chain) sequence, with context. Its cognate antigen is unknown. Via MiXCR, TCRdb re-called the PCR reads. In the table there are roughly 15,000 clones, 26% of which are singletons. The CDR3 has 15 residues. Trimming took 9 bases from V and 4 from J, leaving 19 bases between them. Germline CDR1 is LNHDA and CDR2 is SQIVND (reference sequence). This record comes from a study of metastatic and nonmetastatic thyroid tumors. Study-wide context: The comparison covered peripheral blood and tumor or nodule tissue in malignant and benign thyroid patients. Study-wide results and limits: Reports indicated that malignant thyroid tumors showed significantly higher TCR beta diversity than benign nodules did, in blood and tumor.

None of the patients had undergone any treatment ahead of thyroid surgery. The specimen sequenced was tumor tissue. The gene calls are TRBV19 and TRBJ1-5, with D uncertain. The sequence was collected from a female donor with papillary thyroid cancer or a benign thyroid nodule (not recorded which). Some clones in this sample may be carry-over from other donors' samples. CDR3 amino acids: CASSQDRVGNQPQHF. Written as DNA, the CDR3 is TGTGCCAGCAGCCAAGATAGGGTTGGAAATCAGCCCCAGCATTTT.